Listed below are T cell receptor beta chains from one sample, sequenced in a study of T cell repertoires in cytomegalovirus infection. TCRdb independently ran MiXCR on the reads; one entry per CDR3 protein. The sample has 310,000 or so distinct CDR3 sequences, around a sixth seen once. Sequencing input: PBMCs. The receptors here all came from a human donor in good health (CMV status not recorded). Some clones in this sample may be carry-over from other donors' samples. The CDR3 runs from the conserved cysteine through the conserved F or W. D genes are given only for firm matches. Clone size, where shown, is once, few, many, or a class for clones that have expanded.

v_call	j_call	d_call	clone_size	cdr3_aa	cdr3_nt
TRBV6-6	TRBJ2-1	TRBD2	many	CASSQGLPDEQFF	TGTGCCAGCAGTCAGGGACTACCGGATGAGCAGTTCTTC
TRBV4-1	TRBJ1-5	.	many	CASSQKGTINQPQHF	TGCGCCAGCAGCCAGAAGGGGACAATAAATCAGCCCCAGCATTTT
TRBV7-8	TRBJ1-1	TRBD1	many	CASSFRQGQNTEAFF	TGTGCCAGCAGCTTTCGACAGGGACAGAACACTGAAGCTTTCTTT
TRBV9	TRBJ1-6	.	.	CASSLEGSGSPLHF	TGTGCCAGCAGCCTAGAGGGGAGTGGTTCACCCCTCCACTTT
TRBV9	TRBJ2-7	.	.	CASSVEEGLISYEQYF	TGTGCCAGCAGCGTAGAGGAGGGGCTGATCTCCTACGAGCAGTACTTC
TRBV10-3	TRBJ2-2	TRBD1	few	CAISKGGQGVTTGELFF	TGTGCCATCTCGAAAGGGGGACAGGGGGTAACCACCGGGGAGCTGTTTTTT
TRBV15	TRBJ2-5	.	.	CATSRDRGPLETQYF	TGTGCCACCAGCAGAGATCGAGGGCCGCTAGAGACCCAGTACTTC
TRBV7-2	TRBJ1-2	TRBD1	few	CASSPTGTGGYTF	TGTGCCAGCAGCCCCACCGGGACAGGTGGCTACACCTTC
TRBV12-3/TRBV12-4	TRBJ2-7	.	many	CASSSSYPSYEQYF	TGTGCCAGCAGTTCGTCCTATCCTTCCTACGAGCAGTACTTC
TRBV10-3	TRBJ2-6	.	few	CAIRPGDPNVLTF	TGTGCCATCAGGCCGGGTGACCCCAACGTCCTGACTTTC
TRBV2	TRBJ2-2	.	.	CASSEDQTDTGELFF	TGTGCCAGCAGTGAAGACCAGACAGACACCGGGGAGCTGTTTTTT
TRBV7-2	TRBJ1-2	.	many	CASSLAFGRGSYGYTF	TGTGCCAGCAGCTTAGCGTTCGGCAGGGGATCGTATGGCTACACCTTC
TRBV20-1	TRBJ2-7	.	.	CSASGTGAGLGSYEQYF	TGCAGTGCTTCCGGGACAGGCGCGGGACTAGGATCCTACGAGCAGTACTTC
TRBV7-9	TRBJ2-5	.	many	CASSRSSGETQYF	TGTGCCAGCAGCCGTTCGTCCGGTGAGACCCAGTACTTC
TRBV7-9	TRBJ2-3	.	once	CASSPYTLTDTQYF	TGTGCCAGCAGTCCGTACACGCTCACAGATACGCAGTATTTT
TRBV20-1	TRBJ2-3	TRBD2	.	CSATRASGGSDTQYF	TGCAGTGCTACCCGGGCTAGCGGGGGATCAGATACGCAGTATTTT
TRBV6-1	TRBJ1-1	.	many	CASKSAPSDSGGSTEAFF	TGTGCCAGCAAATCCGCGCCATCCGACTCGGGAGGGAGCACTGAAGCTTTCTTT
TRBV10-3	TRBJ2-7	.	few	CAISLGENYEQYF	TGTGCCATCAGTCTTGGGGAGAACTACGAGCAGTACTTC
TRBV11-1	TRBJ2-5	TRBD1	.	CASSSRDRGETQYF	TGTGCCAGCAGCTCCCGGGACAGGGGAGAGACCCAGTACTTC